The rows below give T cell receptor beta chains drawn from one sample of a study of early T cells in non-severe SARS-CoV-2 infection. In TCRdb, the 5' RACE reads were re-called with MiXCR into one record per CDR3 protein. The data contain 69,000 or so distinct CDR3 sequences, roughly 4.5% of them seen just once; the ten biggest clones take up 3.6%. The sequenced sample was whole blood, obtained at baseline. These receptor sequences come from an adult who was a healthcare worker with PCR-confirmed SARS-CoV-2 infection or an uninfected control (not recorded which). The donor label of this sample is uncertain. Both conserved end residues are part of each CDR3. Fields, in order: V gene, D gene, J gene, clone size, CDR3 DNA, CDR3 protein. A D gene is named only where the DNA matches it firmly. Expanded clones get a size class; other rows say once, few or many, or leave the size out.

TRBV20-1	.	TRBJ1-4	many	TGCAGTGCGTTCGAGACAGGAGGGGGAGGTGAAAAACTGTTTTTT	CSAFETGGGGEKLFF
TRBV18	.	TRBJ1-4	many	TGTGCCAGCTCACCCCCCGGGGGGGGGCGAGAAAAACTGTTTTTT	CASSPPGGGREKLFF
TRBV7-9	TRBD2	TRBJ2-3	many	TGTGCCAGCATTCCGACTAGCGGGGGTCCAGATACGCAGTATTTT	CASIPTSGGPDTQYF
TRBV12-3/TRBV12-4	.	TRBJ2-3	.	TGTGCCAGCAGTACAATTTACACAGATACGCAGTATTTT	CASSTIYTDTQYF
TRBV11-2	.	TRBJ2-7	many	TGTGCCAGCAGCTTAGGGCGGGAATACGAGCAGTACTTC	CASSLGREYEQYF
TRBV6-1	.	TRBJ2-1	.	TGTGCCAGCAGGGCCCCGGGCGGCGAGCAGTTCTTC	CASRAPGGEQFF
TRBV6-2/TRBV6-3	.	TRBJ2-7	many	TGTGCCAGTGGTCTGAGGACATCCGAGCAGTACTTC	CASGLRTSEQYF
TRBV5-6	TRBD1	TRBJ1-5	few	TGTGCCAGCAGCTTGGCAGGGGGGATACTCACCCTCAATCAGCCCCAGCATTTT	CASSLAGGILTLNQPQHF
TRBV6-2/TRBV6-3	.	TRBJ2-7	few	TGTGCCAGCAGTCACAATGCCATCTACGAGCAGTACTTC	CASSHNAIYEQYF
TRBV20-1	TRBD1	TRBJ1-2	many	TGCAGTGCTTCCGGGACAGGGGGTTTGAGGTATGGCTACACCTTC	CSASGTGGLRYGYTF
TRBV7-9	.	TRBJ2-5	few	TGTGCCAGCAGCTCGGACAGAAAAGAGACCCAGTACTTC	CASSSDRKETQYF
TRBV7-2	.	TRBJ1-5	few	TGTGCCAGCAGCTTAGTTCCCGGACAGCAGCCCCAGCATTTT	CASSLVPGQQPQHF
TRBV3-2	.	TRBJ2-3	.	TGTGCCAGCAGCCAAGATAACGCTAGCGGGGGGGCGAAAGATACGCAGTATTTT	CASSQDNASGGAKDTQYF
TRBV20-1	.	TRBJ1-3	few	TGCAGTGCCAGGTCCACTGGAAACACCATATATTTT	CSARSTGNTIYF
TRBV29-1	TRBD1	TRBJ2-1	many	TGCAGCGTTGAAGGGGTTAGGACAGGGACCAATGAGCAGTTCTTC	CSVEGVRTGTNEQFF
TRBV10-3	TRBD1	TRBJ1-1	many	TGTGCCATCAGGAGGGACAGGACCAACACTGAAGCTTTCTTT	CAIRRDRTNTEAFF
TRBV13	TRBD1	TRBJ1-5	few	TGTGCCAGCAGCTCCGGGACAGGGCGTCAGCCCCAGCATTTT	CASSSGTGRQPQHF
TRBV29-1	.	TRBJ2-7	many	TGCAGCGTTGCACTGACGTTTGAGCAGTACTTC	CSVALTFEQYF
TRBV20-1	TRBD2	TRBJ2-1	many	TGCAGTGCCTCGCGGGGACTAGCGTACTACAATGAGCAGTTCTTC	CSASRGLAYYNEQFF
TRBV10-3	TRBD1	TRBJ1-1	many	TGTGCCACCGGACAGGGATGGAACACTGAAGCTTTCTTT	CATGQGWNTEAFF
TRBV6-4	TRBD1	TRBJ2-5	.	TGTGCCAGCAGTCCTCTCTACAGGGGAATCGAGACCCAGTACTTC	CASSPLYRGIETQYF
TRBV10-3	.	TRBJ2-2	many	TGTGCCATCAGTACAGGAGGGACGGCGAACACCGGGGAGCTGTTTTTT	CAISTGGTANTGELFF
TRBV9	TRBD1	TRBJ2-2	.	TGTGCCAGCAGCACAAAAACAGGGGCTAACACCGGGGAGCTGTTTTTT	CASSTKTGANTGELFF
TRBV12-3/TRBV12-4	.	TRBJ2-5	.	TGTGCCAGCAGTGCCGTGGGTGGGGGTCACCAAGAGACCCAGTACTTC	CASSAVGGGHQETQYF
TRBV12-3/TRBV12-4	.	TRBJ1-2	few	TGTGCCAGCAGTTTCCCCGGGGCTAACTATGGCTACACCTTC	CASSFPGANYGYTF
TRBV11-1	.	TRBJ2-2	few	TGTGCCAGCAGCTTAATCCCTGGGGCGAACACCGGGGAGCTGTTTTTT	CASSLIPGANTGELFF
TRBV28	.	TRBJ2-7	few	TGTGCCAGCAGTTTAATTCTAAGGGGCCACGAGCAGTACTTC	CASSLILRGHEQYF
TRBV4-3	TRBD2	TRBJ2-7	many	TGCGCCAGCAGCCGCCAGCTAGCGGGGGGCCGGGAGGAGCAGTACTTC	CASSRQLAGGREEQYF
TRBV5-4	.	TRBJ1-5	.	TGTGCCAGCAGCTTGGACTCACATCAGCCCCAGCATTTT	CASSLDSHQPQHF
TRBV10-3	TRBD1	TRBJ2-7	many	TGTGCCATCGAGACAGGGGAGCACGAGCAGTACTTC	CAIETGEHEQYF
TRBV2	TRBD2	TRBJ2-1	many	TGTGCCAGCAGTGAGGCTAGCGGGAGGAATGAGCAGTTCTTC	CASSEASGRNEQFF
TRBV9	.	TRBJ2-1	many	TGTGCCAGCAGCGCCGACCCGGGCAATGAGCAGTTCTTC	CASSADPGNEQFF
TRBV11-1	TRBD1	TRBJ2-7	.	TGTGCCAGCAGCTCCCGACAGGGGAGCTCCTACGAGCAGTACTTC	CASSSRQGSSYEQYF
TRBV7-2	.	TRBJ2-3	once	TGTGCCAGCAGCAAAAACACAGATACGCAGTATTTT	CASSKNTDTQYF
TRBV6-1	TRBD1	TRBJ1-4	.	TGTGCCAGCAGCTCTTCCGGGACAGATGAAAAACTGTTTTTT	CASSSSGTDEKLFF
TRBV11-2	TRBD1	TRBJ2-2	few	TGTGCCAGCAGCTTAGATGGGACAGACACCGGGGAGCTGTTTTTT	CASSLDGTDTGELFF
TRBV27	.	TRBJ2-1	many	TGTGCCAGTAGGGACCGACTGGTTTACAATGAGCAGTTCTTC	CASRDRLVYNEQFF
TRBV6-2/TRBV6-3	.	TRBJ1-6	many	TGTGCCAGCAGTTACCCGCAGAGCTCCTATAATTCACCCCTCCACTTT	CASSYPQSSYNSPLHF
TRBV20-1	TRBD1	TRBJ2-2	.	TGCAGTGCTAGAGATACAGGGGCCGGGGAGCTGTTTTTT	CSARDTGAGELFF
TRBV12-3/TRBV12-4	.	TRBJ2-4	few	TGTGCCAGCAGTTTTGGGGTAGCCAAAAACATTCAGTACTTC	CASSFGVAKNIQYF
TRBV12-3/TRBV12-4	TRBD2	TRBJ2-1	.	TGTGCCAGCAGTTCCGGGACTAGCGGGGGGCTTGAGCAGTTCTTC	CASSSGTSGGLEQFF
TRBV3-1	.	TRBJ1-1	few	TGTGCCAGCAGCCCTCGCCGGGACACTGAAGCTTTCTTT	CASSPRRDTEAFF
TRBV6-5	TRBD1	TRBJ1-1	many	TGTGCCAGCAGTAGGGACAGGGGATCTCCTGAAGCTTTCTTT	CASSRDRGSPEAFF
TRBV20-1	TRBD1	TRBJ1-2	many	TGCAGTGCTAGAGCAATTGACAGGGAGTCCTTC	CSARAIDRESF
TRBV11-2	.	TRBJ2-6	many	TGTGCCAGCAGTAGGACTCCAGGGGTCTCCGGGGCCAACGTCCTGACTTTC	CASSRTPGVSGANVLTF
TRBV28	.	TRBJ2-7	.	TGTGCCAGCAGTCAATCCGATCAGGGCTACGAGCAGTACTTC	CASSQSDQGYEQYF
TRBV12-3/TRBV12-4	TRBD1	TRBJ2-3	.	TGTGCCAGCAGTTTTACAGGGGGTAGCACAGATACGCAGTATTTT	CASSFTGGSTDTQYF
TRBV7-7	TRBD1	TRBJ2-1	few	TGTGCTAGCAGCCCAGGGGGAGATGAGCAGTTCTTC	CASSPGGDEQFF
TRBV7-6	.	TRBJ2-1	many	TGTGCCAGCAGCTTAGACAGGGAGTATGAGCAGTTCTTC	CASSLDREYEQFF
TRBV20-1	TRBD2	TRBJ2-7	few	TGCAGTGCGCCCCCCGGGGGGAACTCCTACGAGCAGTACTTC	CSAPPGGNSYEQYF
TRBV20-1	.	TRBJ2-7	many	TGCAGTGCTAGAGTTATCCTTTGGGGGTCCTACGAGCAGTACTTC	CSARVILWGSYEQYF
TRBV5-8	.	TRBJ2-2	.	TGTGCCAGCAGCCGGGGACTGAGCACCGGGGAGCTGTTTTTT	CASSRGLSTGELFF
TRBV6-5	.	TRBJ1-3	many	TGTGCCAGCAGTTACGGGGGCTCTGGAAACACCATATATTTT	CASSYGGSGNTIYF
TRBV5-1	TRBD1	TRBJ2-1	many	TGCGCCAGCAGCTCGATACCGGACAGGGGGCATTGGTTCCAGTTCTTC	CASSSIPDRGHWFQFF
TRBV21-1	.	TRBJ1-1	.	TGTGCCAGCAGCGCGGGACAGTTGAACACTGAAGCTTTCTTT	CASSAGQLNTEAFF
TRBV28	.	TRBJ1-2	many	TGTGCCAGCAGCCTAGACAGGTCTTACACCTTC	CASSLDRSYTF
TRBV6-1	.	TRBJ2-6	.	TGTGCCAGCAGTCCGGGACGGACAAGCTCTGGGGCCAACGTCCTGACTTTC	CASSPGRTSSGANVLTF
TRBV6-5	.	TRBJ1-2	many	TGTGCCAGCAGTTACTTGGCAGGGATCGGCTACACCTTC	CASSYLAGIGYTF
TRBV12-3/TRBV12-4	TRBD2	TRBJ2-1	few	TGTGCCAGCAGCCCGGGAGCTAGCGGGGGGAGGGCCTACAATGAGCAGTTCTTC	CASSPGASGGRAYNEQFF